These T cell receptor beta chains were read from a single sample in a study of cytomegalovirus exposure and HLA in healthy donors. Produced via immunoSEQ multiplex PCR; TCRdb's table is partial and in-frame only. The sample includes under 150,000 clones, 65% to 85% seen only once; the top ten take roughly 1%. Sequencing was performed on PBMCs. These receptors were collected from a man aged 18 to 35 in good health and CMV-seronegative. CDR3s include the opening cysteine and the closing phenylalanine or tryptophan. Fields, in order: clone size, J gene, D gene, V gene, CDR3 DNA, CDR3 protein. A D gene is named only where the DNA matches it firmly. The listing skips clone size in some rows; elsewhere it reads once, few, many or a size class.

>NA|TRBJ1-5|TRBD1|TRBV7-2
TGTGCCAGCAGCCCCAGACAGGGAGTACAGCCCCAGCATTTT
CASSPRQGVQPQHF
>NA|TRBJ2-5|NA|TRBV27
TGTGCCAGCAGTTTATCGGCAAGGGGGGAGACCCAGTACTTC
CASSLSARGETQYF
>NA|TRBJ1-5|NA|TRBV19
TGTGCCAGTAGTATCCTCGGCAGGGGAAGCAATCAGCCCCAGCATTTT
CASSILGRGSNQPQHF
>few|TRBJ1-1|TRBD1|TRBV5-6
TGTGCCAGCAGCCTTCCGGGACAGGGAAACACTGAAGCTTTCTTT
CASSLPGQGNTEAFF
>few|TRBJ1-6|NA|TRBV5-6
TGTGCCAGCAGCTTGGAGGGGCTCGGGTCACCCCTCCACTTT
CASSLEGLGSPLHF
>NA|TRBJ2-3|NA|TRBV30
TGTGCCTGGGCAAAACAGGGAACTAGCACAGATACGCAGTATTTT
CAWAKQGTSTDTQYF
>NA|TRBJ1-3|TRBD1|TRBV4-3
TGCGCCAGCAGCGTTCAGGGGGCAATAGGCTCTGGAAACACCATATATTTT
CASSVQGAIGSGNTIYF
>NA|TRBJ2-3|TRBD2|TRBV9
TGTGCCAGCAGCCCAGGGGTACTAGCGGGCACAGATACGCAGTATTTT
CASSPGVLAGTDTQYF
>few|TRBJ2-1|NA|TRBV5-6
TGTGCCAGCAGCTTCCCCCCTACCTCCTACAATGAGCAGTTCTTC
CASSFPPTSYNEQFF
>many|TRBJ2-3|TRBD2|TRBV2
TGTGCCAGCAGGGAACTAGCGGGGGTGGTAGATACGCAGTATTTT
CASRELAGVVDTQYF
>NA|TRBJ2-7|TRBD2|TRBV27
TGTGCCAGCAGCCCTACCGGGACTAGCCTCTACGAGCAGTACTTC
CASSPTGTSLYEQYF
>few|TRBJ2-7|NA|TRBV5-6
TGTGCCAGCAGCTTGGGGGCCCGCTACGAGCAGTACTTC
CASSLGARYEQYF
>NA|TRBJ1-1|NA|TRBV19
TGTGCCAGTAGTATCGGACAAAGGGTAACTGAAGCTTTCTTT
CASSIGQRVTEAFF
>NA|TRBJ2-4|NA|TRBV30
TGTGCCTGGAAGTTTCCGGGTACCAAAAACATTCAGTACTTC
CAWKFPGTKNIQYF
>NA|TRBJ2-2|NA|TRBV18
TGTGCCAGCTCATGGGCAGGGAACACCGGGGAGCTGTTTTTT
CASSWAGNTGELFF
>NA|TRBJ2-7|TRBD1|TRBV27
TGTGCCAGCAGTCCGTCGGACAGGGCTAGGAACGAGCAGTACTTC
CASSPSDRARNEQYF
>NA|TRBJ2-2|TRBD1|TRBV6-5
TGTGCCAGCAGCCGCGGACAGGGCAGAGCCGGGGAGCTGTTTTTT
CASSRGQGRAGELFF
>NA|TRBJ2-2|TRBD1|TRBV5-1
TGCGCCAGCAGCTACCGGACAGGGGGCAACACCGGGGAGCTGTTTTTT
CASSYRTGGNTGELFF
>NA|TRBJ2-7|NA|TRBV4-1
TGCGCCAGCAGCCCCGGACCCTTAAGCGGCGAGCAGTACTTC
CASSPGPLSGEQYF
>NA|TRBJ1-5|TRBD1|TRBV7-3
TGTGCCAGCAGCTCCGACAGGGACCAGCCCCAGCATTTT
CASSSDRDQPQHF
>NA|TRBJ2-1|TRBD1|TRBV4-2
TGTGCCAGCAGCCAGCAGGGGGCTGATGAGCAGTTCTTC
CASSQQGADEQFF
>NA|TRBJ2-5|NA|TRBV7-9
TGTGCCAGCAGCTTACAGGGGTCAGGGATTGATTCTGAGACCCAGTACTTC
CASSLQGSGIDSETQYF
>NA|TRBJ2-7|NA|TRBV9
TGTGCCAGCAGCGTTGGGACAAGTCCCCAGTACTTC
CASSVGTSPQYF
>NA|TRBJ2-7|NA|TRBV30
TGTGCCTGGAAAATGGGCGGGGACTACGAGCAGTACTTC
CAWKMGGDYEQYF
>NA|TRBJ1-2|NA|TRBV6-1
TGTGCCAGCAGTGAACGCGGGACCTATGGCTACACCTTC
CASSERGTYGYTF
>NA|TRBJ1-1|NA|TRBV5-6
TGTGCCAGCAGCTTGGACAGGGTGAAATTTTGGCACACTGAAGCTTTCTTT
CASSLDRVKFWHTEAFF
>NA|TRBJ2-1|NA|TRBV6-5
TGTGCCAGCAGTTACTCGCAGGGAACCTACAATGAGCAGTTCTTC
CASSYSQGTYNEQFF
>once|TRBJ1-2|NA|TRBV5-4
TGTGCCAGCAGCCCCGACAGCTATGGCTACACCTTC
CASSPDSYGYTF
>NA|TRBJ1-2|TRBD1|TRBV7-9
TGTGCCAGCAGCTTAGCCGGGACAGGGGGCACCTATGGCTACACCTTC
CASSLAGTGGTYGYTF
>NA|TRBJ2-2|NA|TRBV5-6
TGTGCCAGCAGCTTACTCTATGACACCGGGGAGCTGTTTTTT
CASSLLYDTGELFF
>NA|TRBJ2-4|TRBD1|TRBV2
TGTGCCAGCACTGTGACAGGGGGCCAGGGCAAAAACATTCAGTACTTC
CASTVTGGQGKNIQYF
>NA|TRBJ2-2|NA|TRBV7-8
TGTGCCAGCAGATATTTTGGGGGCAGCGGGGAGCTGTTTTTT
CASRYFGGSGELFF
>NA|TRBJ1-1|NA|TRBV5-6
TGTGCCAGCAGCCGTGACAGGTCGAACACTGAAGCTTTCTTT
CASSRDRSNTEAFF
>NA|TRBJ1-1|NA|TRBV6-1
TGTGCCAGCAGTGAAAGAGGAAGCATGAACACTGAAGCTTTCTTT
CASSERGSMNTEAFF
>few|TRBJ2-1|NA|TRBV7-9
TGTGCCAGCAGCCTTACCGCGAATGAGCAGTTCTTC
CASSLTANEQFF
>NA|TRBJ1-1|TRBD1|TRBV2
TGTGCCAGCACTAACTCGATCCAGGGGGCGCCGGCTTTCTTT
CASTNSIQGAPAFF
>NA|TRBJ2-1|TRBD2|TRBV7-3
TGTGCCAGCAGCTTGGTAGCGGGGGCGATCAATGAGCAGTTCTTC
CASSLVAGAINEQFF
>NA|TRBJ1-1|NA|TRBV5-1
TGCGCCAGCAGCCTGGGACACCCGACGAGTGAAGCTTTCTTT
CASSLGHPTSEAFF
>NA|TRBJ1-5|TRBD1|TRBV18
TGTGCCAGCTCCCAAGGGACAGACCCCAATCAGCCCCAGCATTTT
CASSQGTDPNQPQHF
>NA|TRBJ2-3|NA|TRBV7-2
TGTGCCAGCAGCATCAAAGGGGGCACAGATACGCAGTATTTT
CASSIKGGTDTQYF